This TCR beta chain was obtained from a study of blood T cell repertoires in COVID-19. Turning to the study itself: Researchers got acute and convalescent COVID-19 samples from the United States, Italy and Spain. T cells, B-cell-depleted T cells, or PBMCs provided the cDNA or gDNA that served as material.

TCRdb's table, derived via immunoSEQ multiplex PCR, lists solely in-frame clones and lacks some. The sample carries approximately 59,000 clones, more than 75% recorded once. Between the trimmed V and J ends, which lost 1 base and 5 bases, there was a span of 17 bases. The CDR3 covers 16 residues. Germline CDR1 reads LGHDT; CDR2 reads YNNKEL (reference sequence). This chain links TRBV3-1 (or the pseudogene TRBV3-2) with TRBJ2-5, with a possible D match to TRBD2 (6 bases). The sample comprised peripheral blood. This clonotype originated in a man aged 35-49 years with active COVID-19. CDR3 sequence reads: CASSQGGAGPRETQYF. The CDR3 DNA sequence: TGTGCCAGCAGCCAAGGAGGAGCGGGCCCTCGGGAGACCCAGTACTTC.